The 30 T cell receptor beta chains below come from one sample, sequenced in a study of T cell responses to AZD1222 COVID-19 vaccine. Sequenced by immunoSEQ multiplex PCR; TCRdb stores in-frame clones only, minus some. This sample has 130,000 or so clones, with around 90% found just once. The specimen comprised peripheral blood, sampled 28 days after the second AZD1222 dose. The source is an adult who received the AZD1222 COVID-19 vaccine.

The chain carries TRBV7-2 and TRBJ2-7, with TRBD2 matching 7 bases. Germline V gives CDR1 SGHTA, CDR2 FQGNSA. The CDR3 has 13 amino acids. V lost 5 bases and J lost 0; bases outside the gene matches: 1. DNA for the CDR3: TGTGCCAGCAGCCGGACTAGCTCCTACGAGCAGTACTTC. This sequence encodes CASSRTSSYEQYF. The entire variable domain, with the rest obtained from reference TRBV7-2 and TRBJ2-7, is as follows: GAGVSQSPSNKVTEKGKDVELRCDPISGHTALYWYRQSLGQGLEFLIYFQGNSAPDKSGLPSDRFSAERTGGSVSTLTIQRTQQEDSAVYLCASSRTSSYEQYFGPGTRLTVT.

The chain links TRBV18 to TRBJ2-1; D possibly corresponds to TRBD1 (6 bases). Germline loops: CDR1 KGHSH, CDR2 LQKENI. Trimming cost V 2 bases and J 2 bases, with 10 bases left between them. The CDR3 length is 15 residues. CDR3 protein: CASSPSTGTYNEQFF. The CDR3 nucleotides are TGTGCCAGCTCACCATCTACAGGGACCTACAATGAGCAGTTCTTC.

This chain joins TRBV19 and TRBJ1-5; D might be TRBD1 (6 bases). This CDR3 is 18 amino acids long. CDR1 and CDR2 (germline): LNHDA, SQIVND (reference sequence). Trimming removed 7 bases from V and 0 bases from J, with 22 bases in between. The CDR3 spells CASTPDSLGAYSNQPQHF. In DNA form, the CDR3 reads TGTGCCAGTACCCCGGACAGTCTAGGGGCGTATAGCAATCAGCCCCAGCATTTT.

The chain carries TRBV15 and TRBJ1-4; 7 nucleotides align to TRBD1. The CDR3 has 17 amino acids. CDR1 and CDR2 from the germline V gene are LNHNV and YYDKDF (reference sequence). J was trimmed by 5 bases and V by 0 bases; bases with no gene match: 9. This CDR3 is CATSRDDRQGRNEKLFF. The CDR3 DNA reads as TGTGCCACCAGCAGAGATGATCGACAGGGTAGGAATGAAAAACTGTTTTTT. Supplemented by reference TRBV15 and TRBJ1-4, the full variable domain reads DAMVIQNPRYQVTQFGKPVTLSCSQTLNHNVMYWYQQKSSQAPKLLFHYYDKDFNNEADTPDNFQSRRPNTSFCFLDIRSPGLGDTAMYLCATSRDDRQGRNEKLFFGSGTQLSVL.

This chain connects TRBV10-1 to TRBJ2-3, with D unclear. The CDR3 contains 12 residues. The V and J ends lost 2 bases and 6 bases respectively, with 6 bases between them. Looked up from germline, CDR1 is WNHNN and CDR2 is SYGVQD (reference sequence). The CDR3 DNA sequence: TGCGCCAGCAGTGAGAAGGCGGATACGCAGTATTTT. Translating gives CASSEKADTQYF.

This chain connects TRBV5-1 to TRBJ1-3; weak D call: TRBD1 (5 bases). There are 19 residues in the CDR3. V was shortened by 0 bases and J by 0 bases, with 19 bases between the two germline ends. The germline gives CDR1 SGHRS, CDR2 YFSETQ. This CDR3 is CASSLEVLRGSNSGNTIYF. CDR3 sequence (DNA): TGCGCCAGCAGCTTGGAGGTTTTAAGGGGAAGCAACTCTGGAAACACCATATATTTT.

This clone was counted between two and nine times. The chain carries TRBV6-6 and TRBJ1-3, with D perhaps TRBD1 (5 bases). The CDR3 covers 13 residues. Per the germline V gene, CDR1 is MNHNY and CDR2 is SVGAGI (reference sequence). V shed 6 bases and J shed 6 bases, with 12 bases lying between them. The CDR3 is CASRILQENTIYF. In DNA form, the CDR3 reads TGTGCCAGCAGAATTCTACAGGAAAACACCATATATTTT.

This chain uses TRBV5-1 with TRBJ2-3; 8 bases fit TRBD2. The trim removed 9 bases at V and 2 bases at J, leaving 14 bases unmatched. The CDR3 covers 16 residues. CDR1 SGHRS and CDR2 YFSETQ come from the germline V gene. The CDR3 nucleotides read TGCGCCACCCGAAGGGGTAGCGGGGCAAACACAGATACGCAGTATTTT. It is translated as CATRRGSGANTDTQYF.

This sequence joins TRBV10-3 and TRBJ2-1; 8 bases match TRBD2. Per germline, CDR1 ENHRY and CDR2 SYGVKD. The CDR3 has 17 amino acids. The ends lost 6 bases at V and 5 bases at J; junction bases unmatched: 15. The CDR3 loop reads CAISQAVAGSGNNEQFF. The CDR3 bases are TGTGCCATCAGCCAAGCCGTAGCGGGATCAGGGAACAATGAGCAGTTCTTC.

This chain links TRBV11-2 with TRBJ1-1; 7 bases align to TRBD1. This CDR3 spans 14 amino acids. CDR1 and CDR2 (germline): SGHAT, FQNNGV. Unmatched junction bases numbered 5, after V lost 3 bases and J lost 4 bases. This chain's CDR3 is CASSFDRAGTEAFF. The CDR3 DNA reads TGTGCCAGCAGCTTTGACAGGGCCGGCACTGAAGCTTTCTTT.

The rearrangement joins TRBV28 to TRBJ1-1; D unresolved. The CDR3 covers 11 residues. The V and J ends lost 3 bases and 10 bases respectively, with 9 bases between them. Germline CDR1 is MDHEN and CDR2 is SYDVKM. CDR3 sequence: CASSFGLGAFF. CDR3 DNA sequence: TGTGCCAGCAGTTTCGGTTTGGGAGCTTTCTTT.

CDR3 in DNA: TGTGCCAGTTTCTCCGGACTAGCCACAGATACGCAGTATTTT. Translating gives CASFSGLATDTQYF. The V gene is TRBV19, the J gene TRBJ2-3; 8 bases align to TRBD2. Trimming at V came to 8 bases and at J to 2 bases, leaving 6 bases not matched to a gene. Germline CDR1 and CDR2: LNHDA and SQIVND (reference sequence). The length of the CDR3 is 14 residues.

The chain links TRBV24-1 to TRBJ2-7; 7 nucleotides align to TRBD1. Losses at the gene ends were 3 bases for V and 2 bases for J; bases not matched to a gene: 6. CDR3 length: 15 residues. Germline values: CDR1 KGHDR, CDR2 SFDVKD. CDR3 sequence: CATSDGGTATYEQYF. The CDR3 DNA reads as TGTGCCACCAGTGATGGTGGGACAGCTACCTACGAGCAGTACTTC.

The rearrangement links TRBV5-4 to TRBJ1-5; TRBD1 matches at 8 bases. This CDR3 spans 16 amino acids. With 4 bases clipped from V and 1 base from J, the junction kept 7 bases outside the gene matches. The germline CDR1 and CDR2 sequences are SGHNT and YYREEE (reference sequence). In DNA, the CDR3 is TGTGCCAGCAGCCGAGGACAGGGCGGGAGCAATCAGCCCCAGCATTTT. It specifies CASSRGQGGSNQPQHF.

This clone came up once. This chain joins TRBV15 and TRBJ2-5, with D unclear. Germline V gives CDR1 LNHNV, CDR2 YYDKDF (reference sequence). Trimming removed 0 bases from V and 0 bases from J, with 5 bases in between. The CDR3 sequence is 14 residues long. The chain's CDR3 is CATSRDPNQETQYF. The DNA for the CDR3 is TGTGCCACCAGCAGAGATCCGAACCAAGAGACCCAGTACTTC. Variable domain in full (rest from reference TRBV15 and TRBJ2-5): DAMVIQNPRYQVTQFGKPVTLSCSQTLNHNVMYWYQQKSSQAPKLLFHYYDKDFNNEADTPDNFQSRRPNTSFCFLDIRSPGLGDTAMYLCATSRDPNQETQYFGPGTRLLVL.

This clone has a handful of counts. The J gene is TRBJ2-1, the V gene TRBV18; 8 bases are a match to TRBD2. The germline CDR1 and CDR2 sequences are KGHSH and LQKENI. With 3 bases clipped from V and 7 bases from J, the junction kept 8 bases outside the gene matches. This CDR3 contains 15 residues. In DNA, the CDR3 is TGTGCCAGCTCACCGGGGAGCGGGAGATTAAATGAGCAGTTCTTC. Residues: CASSPGSGRLNEQFF. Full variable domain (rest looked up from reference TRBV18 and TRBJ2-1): NAGVMQNPRHLVRRRGQEARLRCSPMKGHSHVYWYRQLPEEGLKFMVYLQKENIIDESGMPKERFSAEFPKEGPSILRIQQVVRGDSAAYFCASSPGSGRLNEQFFGPGTRLTVL.

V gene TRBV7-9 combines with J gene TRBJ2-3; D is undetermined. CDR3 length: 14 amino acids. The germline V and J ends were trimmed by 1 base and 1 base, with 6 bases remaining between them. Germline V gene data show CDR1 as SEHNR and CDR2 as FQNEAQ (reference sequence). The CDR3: CASSLDRGTDTQYF. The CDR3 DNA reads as TGTGCCAGCAGCTTAGACCGGGGCACAGATACGCAGTATTTT.

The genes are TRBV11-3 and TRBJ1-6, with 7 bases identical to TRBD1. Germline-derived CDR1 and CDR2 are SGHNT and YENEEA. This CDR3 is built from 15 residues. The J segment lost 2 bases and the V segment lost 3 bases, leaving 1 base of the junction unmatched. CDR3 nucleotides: TGTGCCAGCAGCTTCCAGGGGGCCTATAATTCACCCCTCCACTTT. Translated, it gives CASSFQGAYNSPLHF.

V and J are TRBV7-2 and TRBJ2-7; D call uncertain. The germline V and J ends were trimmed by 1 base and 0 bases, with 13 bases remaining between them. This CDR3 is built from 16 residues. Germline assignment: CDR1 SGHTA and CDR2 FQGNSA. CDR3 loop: CASSLGAGRASYEQYF. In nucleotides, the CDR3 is TGTGCCAGCAGCTTAGGGGCCGGACGGGCCTCCTACGAGCAGTACTTC.

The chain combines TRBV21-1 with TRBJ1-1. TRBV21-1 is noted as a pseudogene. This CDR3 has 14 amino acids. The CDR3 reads CASSKSWGGTEAFF. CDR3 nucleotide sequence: TGTGCCAGCAGCAAATCTTGGGGAGGCACTGAAGCTTTCTTT.

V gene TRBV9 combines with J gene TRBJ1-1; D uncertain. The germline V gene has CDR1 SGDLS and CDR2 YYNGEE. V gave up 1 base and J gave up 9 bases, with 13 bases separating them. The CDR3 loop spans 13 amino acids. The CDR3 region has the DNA TGTGCCAGCAGCGTATTAAGTGAGGGCCAAGCTTTCTTT. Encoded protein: CASSVLSEGQAFF.

The CDR3 bases are TGTGCCAGCAGCGACAGGGCCTTTGGCAATCAGCCCCAGCATTTT. It yields the protein CASSDRAFGNQPQHF. The chain employs TRBV6-2 or TRBV6-3 and TRBJ1-5, with TRBD1 matching 7 bases. Germline assignment: CDR1 MNHEY and CDR2 SVGEGT. The CDR3 length is 15 residues. V dropped 6 bases and J dropped 2; count of bases not matched to a gene: 7.

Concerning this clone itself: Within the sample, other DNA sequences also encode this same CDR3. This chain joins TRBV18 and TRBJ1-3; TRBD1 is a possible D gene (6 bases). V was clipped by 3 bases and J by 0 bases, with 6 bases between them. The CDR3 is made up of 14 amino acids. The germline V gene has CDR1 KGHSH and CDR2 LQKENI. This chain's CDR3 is CASSPGHSGNTIYF. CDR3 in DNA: TGTGCCAGCTCACCGGGACACTCTGGAAACACCATATATTTT.

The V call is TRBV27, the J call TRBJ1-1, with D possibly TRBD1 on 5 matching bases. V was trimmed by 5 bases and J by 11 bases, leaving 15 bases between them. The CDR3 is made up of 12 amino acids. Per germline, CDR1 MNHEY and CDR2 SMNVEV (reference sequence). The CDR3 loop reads CASSNYRRRAFF. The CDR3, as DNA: TGTGCCAGCAGTAATTACAGGAGGCGCGCTTTCTTT.

The CDR3 nucleotides read TGTGCCAGCAGTTTAGACAGGGGGCAAAGTGGCTACACCTTC. Protein sequence: CASSLDRGQSGYTF. The rearrangement joins TRBV27 to TRBJ1-2; 10 bases are shared with TRBD1. The CDR3 sequence is 14 residues long. V lost 2 bases, J lost 7 bases, and 4 bases stayed unmatched. From germline, CDR1 is MNHEY and CDR2 SMNVEV (reference sequence).

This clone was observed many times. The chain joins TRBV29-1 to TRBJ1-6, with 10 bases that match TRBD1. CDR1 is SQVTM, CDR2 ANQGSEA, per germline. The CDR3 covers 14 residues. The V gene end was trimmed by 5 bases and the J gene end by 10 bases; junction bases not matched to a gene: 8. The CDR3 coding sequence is TGCAGCGTTAGGACAGGGGGAGAAGGATCACCCCTCCACTTT. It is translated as CSVRTGGEGSPLHF.

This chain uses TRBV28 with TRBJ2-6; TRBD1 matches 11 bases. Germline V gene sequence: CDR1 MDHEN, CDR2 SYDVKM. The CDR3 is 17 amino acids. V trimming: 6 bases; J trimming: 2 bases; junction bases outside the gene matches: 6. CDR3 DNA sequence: TGTGCCAGCAGCCTAGGACAGGGGGCGACTGGGGCCAACGTCCTGACTTTC. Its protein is CASSLGQGATGANVLTF.

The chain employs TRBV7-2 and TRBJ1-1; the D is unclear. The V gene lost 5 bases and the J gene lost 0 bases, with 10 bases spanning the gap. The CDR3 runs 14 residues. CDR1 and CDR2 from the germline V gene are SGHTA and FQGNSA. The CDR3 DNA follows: TGTGCCAGCAGCCGTTTACGGTTGAACACTGAAGCTTTCTTT. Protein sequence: CASSRLRLNTEAFF.

CDR3 loop: CASSFRQGTQPQHF. For the CDR3, the DNA is TGTGCCAGCAGCTTCAGACAGGGGACTCAGCCCCAGCATTTT. The chain links TRBV5-6 to TRBJ1-5, with 8 nucleotides matching TRBD1. CDR1 SGHDT and CDR2 YYEEEE come from the germline V gene. J was trimmed by 6 bases and V by 2 bases; bases with no gene match: 4. This CDR3 has 14 residues.

The CDR3 protein is CASSSGTSGGETQYF. CDR3 nucleotide sequence: TGTGCCAGCAGTTCCGGGACTAGCGGGGGCGAGACCCAGTACTTC. This sequence joins TRBV6-2 or TRBV6-3 and TRBJ2-5; 14 bases fit TRBD2. This CDR3 region has 15 residues. Germline V lookup: CDR1 MNHEY, CDR2 SVGEGT. Germline trimming cut 4 bases from V and 5 bases from J; bases unmatched to any gene: 3.